Sequencing of this T cell receptor (beta chain) was carried out in a study of cytomegalovirus exposure and HLA in healthy donors listed by TCRdb under 2017. Study-wide context: According to an earlier analysis of 587 of the donors, 150 million to 200 million T cells yielded roughly 110 million unique TCR beta sequences and about 300 Gb of sequence data. Approximately 300 gigabases of sequencing data and roughly 81 million unique TCR sequences made up an early release that covered 500 to 700 HLA-typed donors. Of the 300 to 500 genotyped donors, 75% to 85% were placed in the genetic ancestry cluster associated with self-reported Caucasian donors. The study aimed to test whether cataloging public T cell receptors could reveal signatures of past pathogen exposure. The T cell repertoires of 700 or so subjects were profiled by immunosequencing and related to cytomegalovirus serostatus. In addition to the first cohort of roughly 700 subjects, a separate validation cohort of 120 different subjects was used. To predict cytomegalovirus infection status, the study brought together high-throughput TCR immunosequencing, statistical association of individual TCRs with disease status, and machine learning. To study patterns of TCR occurrence, a later analysis re-analyzed previously published TCR beta repertoires from 500 to 850 donors and added high-resolution HLA genotyping. Rather than using new phenotypic data, the later analysis identified candidate immune exposures from TCR beta sequences and from how often those sequences occurred across donors. To decide whether each TCR beta V gene segment behaved as functional or pseudogenic, an earlier analysis of 587 of the donors relied on high-throughput TCR beta sequencing. Donor age, sex, ethnicity and CMV serostatus were compiled alongside the repertoire data. Genome-wide SNP genotypes for about 60% of the roughly 670 donors were used in a later genetic analysis, which treated that subset as a discovery cohort. All discovery cohort repertoires had been generated on a single sequencing platform. HLA typing included class I and class II loci at four-digit resolution. Typing coverage varied by locus: roughly 629-630 donors for A, B, C, DRB1 and DQB1; more than 500 for DQA1; more than 600 for DPA1; 450 to 480 for DPB1. A few DR-DQ haplotypes were treated as single units for association and clustering because of strong linkage in the cohort. Across roughly 420 genotyped donors of the cohort, an average of about 240,000 unique TCR beta nucleotide sequences per donor were sequenced, and roughly 17% of those sequences were non-productive.

The study at large found these results: In vitro tests confirmed that three of the cytomegalovirus-associated TCR beta chains recognize cytomegalovirus antigens. Because HLA typing was unavailable for some donors at each locus, only the typed subset was used in association tests. The classifier was reported to diagnose cytomegalovirus status with high specificity and sensitivity in both the original cohort and the validation cohort. According to a later analysis, TCR association rates differed among HLA loci, with DRB1 alleles showing the most associated TCRs and HLA-C alleles showing the fewest. A later genetic analysis associated a missense DCLRE1C variant with V-gene and J-gene trimming of TCR beta chains, and an independent cohort replicated the association. Correlated functional status among segregating V segments might reflect linkage disequilibrium, but an unknown experimental factor could not be ruled out. Presence/absence analyses assumed roughly uniform sequencing depth across donors, an assumption that may not hold. The authors suggested that the approach could potentially be generalized to other disease states and immunological phenotypes. Because counts were too low, 15 to 20 rarely observed V segments, including chromosome 9 orphons, were excluded from the earlier analysis of under 650 of the donors. In a later analysis, HLA-associated TCR beta chains showed more clonal expansion and lower generation probabilities than non-associated chains that were equally common. Specific HLA alleles were associated with 16,951 TCR beta sequences at a false discovery rate of 0.05 in a later analysis. A later analysis reported that several top co-occurrence clusters appeared linked to parvovirus B19, influenza, CMV and Epstein-Barr virus. Most TCR sequences were seen in very few donors, while some public TCRs were found in many individuals. This cohort had only TCR beta chains sequenced, and the lack of alpha or paired-chain data limited which features could be detected. According to a later analysis, most CMV-associated TCR beta chains appeared to be HLA-restricted, and the HLA associations seemed to be driven largely by CMV exposure. A cluster of highly shared sequence variants was judged likely to represent a technical artifact of the sequencing pipeline. An earlier analysis of some 560 of the donors showed that most TCR beta V segments appeared in productive rearrangements either about 87% or about 30% of the time, which broadly matched IMGT annotations. A later genetic analysis reported fewer N-insertions in productive TCRs among donors in an Asian-associated ancestry cluster than the roughly 690-donor mean. When HLA alleles, especially DR and DQ, strongly co-occurred, TCR associations were difficult to assign to individual alleles. Because the 87-base-pair reads could not distinguish some IMGT-functional V segments, including TRBV6-2 and TRBV6-3, those segments were excluded. The study listed 170 or so TCR beta chains as associated with cytomegalovirus. CMV serostatus was the only immune exposure information available for the cohort. A further reported finding was that TCR beta sequences accurately predicted the HLA-A and HLA-B alleles for most subjects in the first cohort.

Receptors were amplified or captured by the immunoSEQ multiplex PCR assay. For the multiplex PCR, a mixture combining 60 forward primers for TCR Vbeta segments and 13 reverse primers for TCR Jbeta segments was used. The CDR3 region of rearranged TCR beta genes was amplified from genomic DNA with a multiplex PCR assay. On the Illumina HiSeq System, the amplified TCR beta libraries were sequenced as 87-base-pair reads. On the study's bioinformatics: A later analysis counted 75 million to 100 million unique TCR beta chains across the 700 or so repertoires, and 9 million to 14 million of these chains were shared by at least two donors. Raw reads were error-corrected and collapsed into unique sequences by a nearest-neighbor algorithm in which closely related sequences were merged to remove PCR and sequencing errors. Alignment of CDR3 sequences to IMGT reference sequences was used to assign V, D and J gene segments. For a sequence to be retained, a match of at least six nucleotides to both a V gene segment and a J gene segment was required. Rearrangements were called productive when the CDR3 lacked stop codons and stayed in frame with V and J; all others were non-productive. Following IMGT convention, CDR3 was defined as the stretch from the second conserved V-encoded cysteine up to the conserved J-encoded phenylalanine. Sequences without an unambiguous match to a single V gene segment were excluded from the earlier analysis of a few hundred of the donors. In an earlier analysis of 450 to 750 of the donors, a V segment was called functional when productive rearrangements were above 56.7%, and segregating when the standard deviation between donors exceeded 5%. A statistical classification framework was built to diagnose cytomegalovirus status from the catalog of TCR beta chain sequences. V and J gene assignment, in a later analysis, came from comparing TCR nucleotide sequences with IMGT/GENE-DB human TR gene sequences. In a later analysis, CDR3 sequences and most-parsimonious VDJ recombination scenarios were assigned using the TCRdist pipeline. In a later analysis, every TCR beta chain was defined by the combination of its CDR3 amino acid sequence and its V-gene family, and reads without a unique V-gene family were dropped. As a way to deal with suspected cross-contamination and a sequencing artifact, a later analysis dropped approximately 590 nucleotide sequences that were highly shared and had low generation probability. In a later analysis, a clonal expansion index for each public chain was calculated from normalized within-repertoire ranks of inferred template counts. Generation probabilities in a later analysis came from a VDJ recombination model fitted to out-of-frame rearrangements, and those results were checked against IGoR. Hypergeometric tests were used in a later analysis to score TCR-TCR, TCR-HLA and TCR-CMV co-occurrence, with a repertoire-size bias correction applied to the TCR pairs. A later analysis estimated false discovery rates by permuting HLA or CMV assignments 20 times. In a later analysis, co-occurring TCRs were grouped using DBSCAN, with TCRdist sequence similarity added in when clustering inside HLA-allele-positive subsets. Repertoires with fewer than 30,000 or more than 120,000 public chains were left out of co-occurrence clustering, as were a handful of repertoires with anomalous nucleotide sharing. In TCRdb, the immuneACCESS table is reduced to in-frame sequences with V and J assigned. These tables do not hold every clone; where another copy was compared, an unresolved V gene accounts for under half, and the others remain unexplained. D and trimming were read from the DNA, whereas the V and J calls and clone size are those reported in that table. The sample table records around 70,000 clones; approximately 80% of these occur just once. The ten largest clones take up approximately 8.9% of the sample.

In total, approximately 610 healthy bone marrow donors made up the cohort. At the time of sampling, every cohort member was nominally healthy, though immune exposures that went unrecorded were likely present. The donor was CMV seropositive and was included in the group of 250 to 350 seropositive cohort members. A peripheral blood sample was collected from each donor, and TCR beta sequencing was performed on peripheral blood mononuclear cells. Genomic DNA was extracted from the blood cell samples with the Qiagen DNeasy Blood Extraction Kit. A note on this clone: The antigen it binds to is not known. Base-call qualities are not available, and no considerably larger clone is one nucleotide away.

V is pared back by 0 bases and J by 4 bases, with 15 bases lying between the germline termini. In the germline V gene, CDR1 corresponds to ENHRY and CDR2 to SYGVKD. Including the terminal cysteine and phenylalanine, the CDR3 comprises 16 residues. CDR3 DNA only is kept here, 48 bases in frame from base 1. The clonotype was recovered from a woman aged 40 to 50 in good health and CMV-seropositive. The sequenced sample consisted of PBMCs. This chain joins TRBV10-3 to TRBJ1-2, with an unclear D gene assignment. The CDR3 reads as follows: CAISESPRLQSYGYTF. In nucleotide form, the sequence is TGTGCCATCAGTGAGTCTCCTCGGTTACAGAGCTATGGCTACACCTTC.